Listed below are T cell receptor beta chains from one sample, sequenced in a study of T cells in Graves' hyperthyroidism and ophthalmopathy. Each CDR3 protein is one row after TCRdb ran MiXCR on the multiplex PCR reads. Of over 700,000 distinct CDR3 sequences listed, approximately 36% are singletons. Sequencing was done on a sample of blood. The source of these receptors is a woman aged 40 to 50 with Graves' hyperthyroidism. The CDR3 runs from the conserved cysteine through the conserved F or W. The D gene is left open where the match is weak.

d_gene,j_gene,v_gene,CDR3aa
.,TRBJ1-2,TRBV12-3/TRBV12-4,CASTPRGRGNYGYTF
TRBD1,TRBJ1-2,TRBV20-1,CSARVAGGYGYTF
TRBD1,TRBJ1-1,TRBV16,CASSQLGDRVITEAFF
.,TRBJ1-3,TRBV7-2,CASSPGQQLGNTIYF
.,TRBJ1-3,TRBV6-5,CASSYFSDTGNTIYF
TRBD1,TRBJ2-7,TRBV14,CASSLFWDRAYEQYF
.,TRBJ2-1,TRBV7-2,CASSYGAYNEQFF
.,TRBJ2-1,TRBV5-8,CASSALNEQFF
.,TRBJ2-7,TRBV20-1,CSATHGQTYEQYF
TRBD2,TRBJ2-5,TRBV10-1,CASSLALAGGLFQETQYF
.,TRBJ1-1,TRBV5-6,CARGAGNWYSVYTEAFF
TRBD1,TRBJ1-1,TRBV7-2,CATQQQGAVGTEAFF
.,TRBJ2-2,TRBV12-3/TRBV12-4,CASSPGQHTGELFF
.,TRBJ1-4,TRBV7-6,CASSLGSYEKLFF
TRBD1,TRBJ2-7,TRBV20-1,CSARDLGQGHQEQYF
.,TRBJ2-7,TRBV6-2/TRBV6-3,CASSYPQGTLSYEQYF
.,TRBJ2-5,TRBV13,CASSLRGQRETQYF
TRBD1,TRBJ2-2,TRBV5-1,CASRGTGTNTGELFF
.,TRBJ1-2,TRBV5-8,CASSTLQGGNYGYTF
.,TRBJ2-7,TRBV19,CASTNRGEEQYF
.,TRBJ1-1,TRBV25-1,CASSESGEAFF
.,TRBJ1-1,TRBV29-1,CSVSRWMNTEAFF
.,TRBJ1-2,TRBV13,CASHKGAPGNYGYTF
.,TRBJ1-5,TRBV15,CATSRKKASGNQPQHF
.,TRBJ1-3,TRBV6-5,CASSYGFGSGNTIYF
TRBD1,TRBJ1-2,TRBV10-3,CAIKLTGAGSYGYTF
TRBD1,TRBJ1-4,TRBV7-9,CASSFRQGEKLFF
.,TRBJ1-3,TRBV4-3,CASSQGNSGNTIYF
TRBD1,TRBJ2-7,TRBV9,CASSVEGTAAGEQYF
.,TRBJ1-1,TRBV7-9,CASSYRVGTEAFF
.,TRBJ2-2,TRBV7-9,CASSPRGAGSNTGELFF
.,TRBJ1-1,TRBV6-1,CTSSENGPRNTEAFF
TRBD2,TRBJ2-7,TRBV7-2,CASSSGTSGGAAEQYF
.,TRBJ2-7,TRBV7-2,CASSSRVGEQYF
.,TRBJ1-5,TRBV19,CASSIDGGSNQPQHF
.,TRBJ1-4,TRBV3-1,CASSHRTVNEKLFF
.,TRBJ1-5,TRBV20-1,CSASPSSGGNQPQHF
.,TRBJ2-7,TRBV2,CAGRAGAASPEYF
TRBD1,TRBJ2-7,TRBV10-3,CASSGGTGKRQSSYEQYF
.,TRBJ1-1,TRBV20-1,CSASWGLDTEAFF
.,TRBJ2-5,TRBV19,CASSWTDQETQYF
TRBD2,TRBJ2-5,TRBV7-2,CASSRGPAGGPGQETQYF
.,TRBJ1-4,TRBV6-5,CASSYLPVGRTNEKLFF
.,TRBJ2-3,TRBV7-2,CASSVWDQDTQYF
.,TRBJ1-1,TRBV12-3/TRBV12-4,CASGEDKGWRAFF
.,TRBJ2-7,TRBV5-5,CASSLAGFASYEQYF
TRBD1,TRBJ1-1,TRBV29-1,CSVEVWDSIGQAFF
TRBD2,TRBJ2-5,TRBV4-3,CASSTRTSGRGETQYF
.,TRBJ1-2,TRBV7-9,CAAGGLDGYTF
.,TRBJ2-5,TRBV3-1,CASIDYMDARGSQYF